Following are 24 T cell receptor beta chains from one sample sequenced in a study of blood T cell repertoires in COVID-19. Repertoires were generated with immunoSEQ multiplex PCR, while TCRdb's copy carries only in-frame clones and drops some. Found here are about 86,000 clones, roughly 89% of them singletons; the top ten hold roughly 1.2%. The sequenced sample consisted of PBMCs or T cells enriched from blood (not recorded which). Source of these receptors: a woman aged 50 to 65 with acute COVID-19.

The V call is TRBV7-9, the J call TRBJ2-3, with D hard to call. V was clipped by 2 bases and J by 4 bases, with 7 bases between them. CDR3 size: 13 residues. Germline V CDR1 and CDR2: SEHNR, FQNEAQ (reference sequence). CDR3 bases: TGTGCCAGCAGCTTATCTAGTCCAGATACGCAGTATTTT. The encoded protein is CASSLSSPDTQYF.

The chain uses TRBV7-9 and TRBJ2-1; 9 nucleotides agree with TRBD2. The J segment lost 0 bases and the V segment lost 5 bases, leaving 14 bases of the junction unmatched. Germline V lookup: CDR1 SEHNR, CDR2 FQNEAQ (reference sequence). The CDR3 consists of 19 residues. The DNA for the CDR3 is TGTGCCAGCAGCCAACCCAAGACTAGCGGTCCGAGCTCCTACAATGAGCAGTTCTTC. Translated, it gives CASSQPKTSGPSSYNEQFF.

The chain links TRBV29-1 to TRBJ1-6; D is perhaps TRBD1 (5 bases). This CDR3 is built from 13 residues. Germline V gene sequence: CDR1 SQVTM, CDR2 ANQGSEA. V dropped 5 bases and J dropped 5 bases, with 10 bases sitting between them. The CDR3 DNA is TGCAGCGTTCGGGGGGTCGATAATTCACCCCTCCACTTT. It is translated as CSVRGVDNSPLHF.

This clone appeared once. J is TRBJ1-1 and V is TRBV5-5; tentative D call: TRBD1 (6 bases). There are 14 residues in the CDR3. Germline CDR1 reads SGHKS; CDR2 reads YYEKEE (reference sequence). The V end was cut by 3 bases, the J end by 1 base, with 10 bases between. The CDR3 is CASSSGQRNTEAFF. CDR3 in DNA: TGTGCCAGCAGCTCCGGACAGAGGAACACTGAAGCTTTCTTT.

The CDR3: CASTQGGHEQFF. The CDR3 bases are TGTGCCAGCACCCAAGGGGGTCATGAGCAGTTCTTC. This chain uses TRBV27 with TRBJ2-1; TRBD1 might be the D (6 bases). Trimming stripped 7 bases from V and 8 bases from J, with 12 bases between. The CDR3 loop spans 12 amino acids. The germline gives CDR1 MNHEY, CDR2 SMNVEV (reference sequence).

This chain joins TRBV11-3 and TRBJ1-1; D not certain. There are 13 residues in the CDR3. Germline CDR1 and CDR2: SGHNT and YENEEA. The V end lost 0 bases, the J end lost 4 bases, and 6 bases lay between the germline ends. The CDR3 sequence: CASSLDPGTEAFF. The CDR3 nucleotides read TGTGCCAGCAGCTTAGATCCCGGCACTGAAGCTTTCTTT.

This chain connects TRBV7-6 to TRBJ2-7, with 9 bases aligning to TRBD1. The CDR3 runs 14 residues. Germline values: CDR1 SGHVS, CDR2 FNYEAQ. Germline trimming cut 1 base from V and 7 bases from J; bases unmatched to any gene: 5. CDR3: CASSLEWTGEEQYF. CDR3 sequence (DNA): TGTGCCAGCAGCTTAGAATGGACAGGGGAAGAGCAGTACTTC.

The chain uses TRBV10-2 and TRBJ2-5; TRBD2 agrees at 14 bases. Germline lookup yields CDR1 WSHSY and CDR2 SAAADI. V was pared by 8 bases and J by 4 bases, with 6 bases of the junction left unmatched. This CDR3 is 15 amino acids long. CDR3 loop: CASGTSGRIGETQYF. DNA of the CDR3: TGCGCCAGCGGGACTAGCGGGAGAATCGGAGAGACCCAGTACTTC.

This chain uses TRBV7-6 with TRBJ2-3, with 8 bases aligning to TRBD2. The germline V gene has CDR1 SGHVS and CDR2 FNYEAQ. The CDR3 has 15 amino acids. J was trimmed by 3 bases and V by 2 bases; bases with no gene match: 4. This CDR3 reads CASSLLAGGTDTQYF. The CDR3 DNA sequence: TGTGCCAGCAGCTTACTCGCGGGAGGAACAGATACGCAGTATTTT.

The V and J genes are TRBV29-1 and TRBJ2-1; possible D gene TRBD2, 7 bases. From germline, CDR1 is SQVTM and CDR2 ANQGSEA. The CDR3 has 14 residues. Deletions cut 2 bases from V and 8 bases from J, with 16 bases between. CDR3 DNA sequence: TGCAGCGTTGAAAGGGGGAGGGTTGGCGATGAGCAGTTCTTC. Translation gives CSVERGRVGDEQFF.

This clone was seen a few times. This sequence joins TRBV18 and TRBJ2-7, with TRBD2 matching over 14 bases. Germline loops: CDR1 KGHSH, CDR2 LQKENI. This CDR3 is 19 amino acids long. V dropped 2 bases and J dropped 5; count of bases not matched to a gene: 14. In DNA form, the CDR3 reads TGTGCCAGCTCACCAGTACCGGGACTAGCGGGAGTAAGTGCCAACGAGCAGTACTTC. Translating gives CASSPVPGLAGVSANEQYF.

This chain joins TRBV7-2 and TRBJ1-4, with 8 bases fitting TRBD1. V shed 3 bases, J shed 5 bases, and the junction held 5 bases outside the gene matches. CDR1 is SGHTA, CDR2 FQGNSA, per germline. CDR3 length: 15 amino acids. The CDR3 here is CASSLGQVENEKLFF. CDR3 DNA sequence: TGTGCCAGCAGCTTGGGACAGGTCGAGAATGAAAAACTGTTTTTT.

The V call is TRBV2, the J call TRBJ1-1, with TRBD1 matching over 9 bases. The CDR3 has 14 residues. The V gene end was trimmed by 6 bases and the J gene end by 1 base; junction bases not matched to a gene: 3. From germline, CDR1 is SNHLY and CDR2 FYNNEI. CDR3 nucleotides: TGTGCCAGCAGGAGGACAGGGGCGAACACTGAAGCTTTCTTT. Translated: CASRRTGANTEAFF.

This chain joins TRBV6-2 or TRBV6-3 and TRBJ1-5; 10 bases align to TRBD1. This CDR3 is 14 amino acids long. The V and J ends lost 4 bases and 13 bases, in that order; junction bases with no gene match: 10. Germline assignment: CDR1 MNHEY and CDR2 SVGEGT. CDR3 sequence reads: CASSLDRGGLRQHF. The CDR3 region has the DNA TGTGCCAGCAGTTTGGACAGGGGGGGACTGAGACAGCATTTT.

The rearrangement uses TRBV25-1 and TRBJ2-5, with 7 bases aligning to TRBD1. The CDR3 sequence is 11 residues long. Per germline, CDR1 MGHDK and CDR2 SYGVNS. The CDR3 nucleotides read TGTAAAGGGACAGATCGGGAGACCCAGTACTTC. Its protein product is CKGTDRETQYF.

This chain links TRBV19 with TRBJ2-2, with D perhaps matching TRBD2 (5 bases). Between the trimmed V and J ends, which lost 4 bases and 7 bases, there was a span of 10 bases. Per germline, CDR1 LNHDA and CDR2 SQIVND (reference sequence). This CDR3 region has 13 residues. For the CDR3, the DNA is TGTGCCAGTAGTAAGCGGTCGGTCGGGGAGCTGTTTTTT. It is translated as CASSKRSVGELFF.

This chain connects TRBV19 to TRBJ1-2; D is unresolved. Germline V gene data show CDR1 as LNHDA and CDR2 as SQIVND (reference sequence). The germline V and J ends were trimmed by 10 bases and 4 bases, with 13 bases remaining between them. The CDR3 runs 12 residues. The CDR3 loop reads CAISRGPYGYTF. In DNA form, the CDR3 reads TGTGCCATTTCCCGGGGTCCCTATGGCTACACCTTC.

The V and J genes are TRBV7-8 and TRBJ2-3, with 8 positions matching TRBD2. Per the germline V gene, CDR1 is SGHVS and CDR2 is FQNEAQ. The CDR3 length is 14 residues. J lost 1 base, V lost 6 bases, and 3 bases had no gene match. The CDR3 DNA follows: TGTGCCAGCAGAGTAGCGGGACGCACAGATACGCAGTATTTT. It specifies CASRVAGRTDTQYF.

This rearrangement joins TRBV20-1 to TRBJ1-2; D gene unclear. This CDR3 is 11 amino acids long. Deletions cut 1 base from V and 4 bases from J, with 4 bases between. Germline V gene data show CDR1 as DFQATT and CDR2 as SNEGSKA (reference sequence). CDR3 protein: CSARGSYGYTF. CDR3 coding DNA: TGCAGTGCTAGAGGGAGCTATGGCTACACCTTC.

The CDR3 loop is CASSILAGKNEQFF. The CDR3 DNA sequence: TGTGCCAGTAGTATTCTAGCGGGAAAAAATGAGCAGTTCTTC. The chain recombines TRBV19 with TRBJ2-1, with TRBD2 matching 9 bases. This CDR3 comprises 14 residues. Germline V gene lookup returns CDR1 LNHDA and CDR2 SQIVND (reference sequence). V lost 3 bases, J lost 7 bases, and 4 bases stayed unmatched.

The V call is TRBV4-1, the J call TRBJ2-2; 7 positions agree with TRBD1. V gave up 4 bases and J gave up 1 base; unmatched junction bases: 3. This CDR3 region has 15 residues. Germline lookup yields CDR1 MGHRA and CDR2 YSYEKL. CDR3: CASSPGQVNTGELFF. CDR3 coding DNA: TGCGCCAGCAGCCCCGGACAGGTGAACACCGGGGAGCTGTTTTTT.

The V and J genes are TRBV25-1 and TRBJ1-3; D unclear. Germline assignment: CDR1 MGHDK and CDR2 SYGVNS. The CDR3 consists of 12 residues. V lost 5 bases to trimming and J lost 4 bases, with 6 bases between them. The CDR3 loop reads CASSLEGNTIYF. The CDR3 nucleotides are TGTGCCAGCAGTCTAGAGGGAAACACCATATATTTT. Full variable domain (outside the CDR3, taken from reference TRBV25-1 and TRBJ1-3): EADIYQTPRYLVIGTGKKITLECSQTMGHDKMYWYQQDPGMELHLIHYSYGVNSTEKGDLSSESTVSRIRTEHFPLTLESARPSHTSQYLCASSLEGNTIYFGEGSWLTVV.

This chain uses TRBV10-3 with TRBJ2-7, with D possibly TRBD1 on 6 matching bases. The germline V and J ends were trimmed by 6 bases and 1 base, with 13 bases remaining between them. From germline, CDR1 is ENHRY and CDR2 SYGVKD. This CDR3 has 14 residues. The CDR3 DNA follows: TGTGCCATCAGCAGAGGGGGAGAGTCCTACGAGCAGTACTTC. This encodes CAISRGGESYEQYF.

The chain carries TRBV7-9 and TRBJ2-1, with TRBD2 identical over 11 bases. Germline V gene sequence: CDR1 SEHNR, CDR2 FQNEAQ (reference sequence). The V gene end was trimmed by 0 bases and the J gene end by 10 bases; junction bases not matched to a gene: 2. This CDR3 is 14 amino acids long. The CDR3 is CASSLALAGEEQFF. As DNA, the CDR3 is TGTGCCAGCAGCTTAGCACTAGCGGGAGAGGAGCAGTTCTTC.